These 8 T cell receptor beta chains were all obtained from the same sample, sequenced in a study of OX40 agonist ivuxolimab in advanced cancers. Measured with immunoSEQ multiplex PCR; TCRdb has only the in-frame clones, and not every one. The sample has about 73,000 clones; over 80% are singletons. The sample in question was CD4+ or CD8+ T cells sorted from blood, obtained in a trial of the OX40 agonist ivuxolimab. All receptors derive from an adult with an advanced solid tumor such as melanoma, head and neck, liver or kidney cancer.

The chain combines TRBV19 with TRBJ1-2, with D perhaps matching TRBD1 (6 bases). This CDR3 contains 14 residues. V lost 3 bases to trimming and J lost 5 bases, with 13 bases between them. Germline lookup yields CDR1 LNHDA and CDR2 SQIVND (reference sequence). CDR3: CASSMVGATYGYTF. The CDR3 region has the DNA TGTGCCAGTAGTATGGTGGGGGCTACATATGGCTACACCTTC.

CDR3 loop: CAWDDSPGLAQQQYF. The CDR3 DNA reads TGTGCCTGGGATGACTCTCCGGGACTAGCGCAACAGCAGTACTTC. The chain employs TRBV30 and TRBJ2-7, with 10 bases identical to TRBD2. With V trimmed by 5 bases and J by 8 bases, 15 bases remained unmatched. The CDR3 sequence is 15 residues long. Germline V gene sequence: CDR1 GTSNPN, CDR2 SVGIG (reference sequence).

The V call is TRBV2, the J call TRBJ2-7; the D call may be TRBD1 or TRBD2 (6 bases each). Germline V lookup: CDR1 SNHLY, CDR2 FYNNEI. The CDR3 covers 12 residues. V lost 8 bases and J lost 1, with 9 bases in between. CDR3 DNA sequence: TGTGCCAGCCGGGGGCCATCCTACGAGCAGTACTTC. Residues: CASRGPSYEQYF.

The chain combines TRBV7-2 with TRBJ2-1; 12 bases map to TRBD2. Trimming cost V 5 bases and J 7 bases; bases outside gene matches: 6. The CDR3 runs to 15 residues. Germline CDR1 and CDR2: SGHTA and FQGNSA. The CDR3 sequence is CASSQGLAGNNEQFF. The CDR3 DNA is TGTGCCAGCAGCCAAGGACTAGCGGGAAATAATGAGCAGTTCTTC.

The chain couples TRBV5-4 to TRBJ2-6; TRBD2 matches 9 bases. The germline V gene has CDR1 SGHNT and CDR2 YYREEE (reference sequence). This CDR3 contains 18 residues. Trimming at V came to 4 bases and at J to 0 bases, leaving 8 bases not matched to a gene. The CDR3: CASSTPLAGSSGANVLTF. The CDR3 DNA sequence: TGTGCCAGCAGCACTCCCCTAGCGGGAAGCTCTGGGGCCAACGTCCTGACTTTC.

The chain combines TRBV5-1 with TRBJ2-1; possible D gene TRBD2, 6 bases. The CDR3 totals 18 residues. The germline gives CDR1 SGHRS, CDR2 YFSETQ. Trimming stripped 4 bases from V and 3 bases from J, with 23 bases between. CDR3 nucleotides: TGCGCCAGCAGCACTACGCACGGGGGAGCCTTACACTACAATGAGCAGTTCTTC. It translates to CASSTTHGGALHYNEQFF. Full variable domain (rest looked up from reference TRBV5-1 and TRBJ2-1): KAGVTQTPRYLIKTRGQQVTLSCSPISGHRSVSWYQQTPGQGLQFLFEYFSETQRNKGNFPGRFSGRQFSNSRSEMNVSTLELGDSALYLCASSTTHGGALHYNEQFFGPGTRLTVL.

CDR3 protein: CASSPIGDRGEKLFF. The CDR3 nucleotides are TGTGCCAGCAGCCCCATTGGGGACAGGGGTGAAAAACTGTTTTTT. J is TRBJ1-4 and V is TRBV7-2; 10 bases agree with TRBD1. Trimming removed 5 bases from V and 7 bases from J; junction bases left unmatched: 7. CDR3 length equals 15 residues. Germline V gene sequence: CDR1 SGHTA, CDR2 FQGNSA.

The CDR3 nucleotides are TGCGCCAGCAGCTTGGAGGGGACTAAGGGCTACACCTTC. This gives the protein CASSLEGTKGYTF. The genes are TRBV5-1 and TRBJ1-2; D is perhaps TRBD1 (5 bases). This CDR3 region has 13 residues. Per germline, CDR1 SGHRS and CDR2 YFSETQ. V lost 0 bases to trimming and J lost 8 bases, with 11 bases between them.